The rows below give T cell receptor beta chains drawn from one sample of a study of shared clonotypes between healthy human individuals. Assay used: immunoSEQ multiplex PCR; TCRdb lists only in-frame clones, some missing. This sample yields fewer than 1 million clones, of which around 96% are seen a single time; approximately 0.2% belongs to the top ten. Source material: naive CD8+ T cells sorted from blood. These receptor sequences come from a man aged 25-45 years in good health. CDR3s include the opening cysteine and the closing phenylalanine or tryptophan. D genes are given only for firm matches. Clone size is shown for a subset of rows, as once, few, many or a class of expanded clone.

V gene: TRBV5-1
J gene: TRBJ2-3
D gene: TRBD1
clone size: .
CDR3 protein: CASSLRGQGTDTQYF
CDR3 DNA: TGCGCCAGCAGCTTAAGGGGGCAAGGCACAGATACGCAGTATTTT

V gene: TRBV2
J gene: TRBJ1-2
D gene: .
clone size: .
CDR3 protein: CASMGSLYGYTF
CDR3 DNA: TGTGCCAGCATGGGCAGTCTCTATGGCTACACCTTC

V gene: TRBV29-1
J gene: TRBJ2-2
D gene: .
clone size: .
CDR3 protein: CSVVLGGGTGELFF
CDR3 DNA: TGCAGCGTTGTATTGGGAGGAGGTACCGGGGAGCTGTTTTTT

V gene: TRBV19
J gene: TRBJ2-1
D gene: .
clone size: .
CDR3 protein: CASSTNYNEQFF
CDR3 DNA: TGTGCCAGTTCGACCAACTACAATGAGCAGTTCTTC

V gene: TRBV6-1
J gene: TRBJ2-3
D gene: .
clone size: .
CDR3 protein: CASSEATNTGATDTQYF
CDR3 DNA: TGTGCCAGCAGTGAAGCTACAAATACGGGGGCCACAGATACGCAGTATTTT

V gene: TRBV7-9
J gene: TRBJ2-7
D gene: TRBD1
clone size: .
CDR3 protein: CASMPGTGVYEQYF
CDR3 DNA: TGTGCCAGCATGCCAGGGACAGGGGTCTACGAGCAGTACTTC

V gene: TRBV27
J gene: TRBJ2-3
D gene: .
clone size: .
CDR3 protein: CASSLRPIDTQYF
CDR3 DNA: TGTGCCAGCAGTTTAAGGCCCATAGATACGCAGTATTTT

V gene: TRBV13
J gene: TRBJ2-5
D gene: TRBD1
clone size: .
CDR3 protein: CASSPRTGQGFQETQYF
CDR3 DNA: TGTGCCAGCAGCCCACGAACGGGACAGGGGTTTCAAGAGACCCAGTACTTC

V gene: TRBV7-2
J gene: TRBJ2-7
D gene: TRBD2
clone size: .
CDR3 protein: CASSVVPSGPYEQYF
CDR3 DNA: TGTGCCAGCAGCGTAGTCCCTAGCGGACCCTACGAGCAGTACTTC

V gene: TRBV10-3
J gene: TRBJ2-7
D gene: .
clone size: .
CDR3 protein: CAISEEAYEQYF
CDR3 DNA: TGTGCCATCAGTGAAGAGGCCTACGAGCAGTACTTC

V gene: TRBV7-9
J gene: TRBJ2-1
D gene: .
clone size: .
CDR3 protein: CASSLAWPNNEQFF
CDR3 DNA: TGTGCCAGCAGTCTGGCGTGGCCCAACAATGAGCAGTTCTTC

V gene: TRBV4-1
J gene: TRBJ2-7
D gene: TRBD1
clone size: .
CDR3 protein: CASSQVAGGIYEQYF
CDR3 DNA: TGCGCCAGCAGCCAAGTCGCAGGGGGCATCTACGAGCAGTACTTC

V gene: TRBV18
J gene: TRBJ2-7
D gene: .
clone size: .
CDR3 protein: CASSPKAEIYEQYF
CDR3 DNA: TGTGCCAGCTCACCCAAGGCCGAAATCTACGAGCAGTACTTC

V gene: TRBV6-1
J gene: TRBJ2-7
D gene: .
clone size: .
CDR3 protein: CASATPGRTYEQYF
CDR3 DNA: TGTGCCAGCGCGACCCCGGGCAGGACCTACGAGCAGTACTTC

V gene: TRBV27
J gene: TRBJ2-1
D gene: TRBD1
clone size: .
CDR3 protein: CASSLGDSPYNEQFF
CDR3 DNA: TGTGCCAGCAGTTTAGGGGACAGCCCCTACAATGAGCAGTTCTTC

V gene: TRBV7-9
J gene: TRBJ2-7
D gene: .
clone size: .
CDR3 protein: CASTGSYEQYF
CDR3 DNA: TGTGCCAGCACTGGATCCTACGAGCAGTACTTC

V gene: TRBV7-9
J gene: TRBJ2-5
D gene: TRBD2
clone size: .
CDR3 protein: CASSSGLAKSSQETQYF
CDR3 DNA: TGTGCCAGCAGCTCGGGACTAGCGAAGAGCTCACAAGAGACCCAGTACTTC

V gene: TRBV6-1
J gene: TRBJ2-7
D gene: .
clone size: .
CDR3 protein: CASSGYRRGYEQYF
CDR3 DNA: TGTGCCAGCAGTGGGTACAGGCGAGGATACGAGCAGTACTTC

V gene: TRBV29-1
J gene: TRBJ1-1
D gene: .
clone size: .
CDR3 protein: CSVEEMTEAFF
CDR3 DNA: TGCAGCGTTGAAGAAATGACTGAAGCTTTCTTT

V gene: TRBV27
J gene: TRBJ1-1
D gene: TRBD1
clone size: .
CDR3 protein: CASSAYTGGTEAFF
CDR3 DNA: TGTGCCAGCAGCGCCTACACAGGGGGCACTGAAGCTTTCTTT

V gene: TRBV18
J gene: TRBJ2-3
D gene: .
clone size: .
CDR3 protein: CASSPQTQGRTGFTDTQYF
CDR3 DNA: TGTGCCAGCTCACCTCAGACCCAAGGGAGGACAGGATTCACAGATACGCAGTATTTT

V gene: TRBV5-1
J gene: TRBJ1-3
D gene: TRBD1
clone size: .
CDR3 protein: CASSPYPLSGTGMNTIYF
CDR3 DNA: TGCGCCAGCAGCCCTTACCCCCTCTCCGGGACAGGGATGAACACCATATATTTT

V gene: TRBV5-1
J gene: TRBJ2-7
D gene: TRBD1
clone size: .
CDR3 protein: CASSFYRDSSYEQYF
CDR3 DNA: TGCGCCAGCAGCTTCTACCGGGACAGCTCCTACGAGCAGTACTTC

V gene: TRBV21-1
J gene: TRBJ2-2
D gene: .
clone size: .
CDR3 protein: CASSKYPANTGELFF
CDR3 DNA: TGTGCCAGCAGCAAATACCCAGCGAACACCGGGGAGCTGTTTTTT

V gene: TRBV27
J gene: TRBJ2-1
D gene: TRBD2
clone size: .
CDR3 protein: CASRSGLAGVEQFF
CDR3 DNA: TGTGCCAGCAGGTCCGGACTAGCGGGAGTTGAGCAGTTCTTC

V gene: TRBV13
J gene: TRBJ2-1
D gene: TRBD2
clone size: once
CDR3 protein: CASKGPLSREFYNEQFF
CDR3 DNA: TGTGCCAGCAAAGGTCCCCTTTCGCGGGAGTTTTACAATGAGCAGTTCTTC

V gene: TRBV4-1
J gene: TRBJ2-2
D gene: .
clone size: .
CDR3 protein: CASSTEGWNTGELFF
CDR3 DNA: TGCGCCAGCAGCACGGAGGGGTGGAACACCGGGGAGCTGTTTTTT

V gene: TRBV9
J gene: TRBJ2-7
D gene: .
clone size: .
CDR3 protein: CASSPPRGYEQYF
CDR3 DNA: TGTGCCAGCAGCCCTCCTCGCGGCTACGAGCAGTACTTC

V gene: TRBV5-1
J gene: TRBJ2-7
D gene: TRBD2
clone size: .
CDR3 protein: CASSLTPMAGGPREQYF
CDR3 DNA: TGCGCCAGCAGTTTGACCCCCATGGCGGGAGGGCCGCGGGAGCAGTACTTC

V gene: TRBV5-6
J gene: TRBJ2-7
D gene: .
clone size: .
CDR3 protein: CASSLEGGYYEQYF
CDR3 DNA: TGTGCCAGCAGCTTGGAAGGGGGTTATTACGAGCAGTACTTC

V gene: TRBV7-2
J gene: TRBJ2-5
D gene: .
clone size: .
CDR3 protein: CASNEPRDVARGGQETQYF
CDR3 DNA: TGTGCCAGCAACGAACCCCGGGATGTCGCTAGAGGGGGGCAAGAGACCCAGTACTTC

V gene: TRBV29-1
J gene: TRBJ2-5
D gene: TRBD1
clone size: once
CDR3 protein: CSVEDRDRGRETQYF
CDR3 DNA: TGCAGCGTTGAAGATCGGGACAGGGGGAGGGAGACCCAGTACTTC

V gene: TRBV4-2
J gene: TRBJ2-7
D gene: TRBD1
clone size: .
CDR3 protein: CASSPGQGDDEQYF
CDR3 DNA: TGTGCCAGCAGCCCCGGACAGGGAGATGACGAGCAGTACTTC

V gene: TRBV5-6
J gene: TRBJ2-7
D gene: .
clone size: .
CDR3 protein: CASSGGDRFYEQYF
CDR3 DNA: TGTGCCAGCAGCGGCGGGGACAGATTCTACGAGCAGTACTTC

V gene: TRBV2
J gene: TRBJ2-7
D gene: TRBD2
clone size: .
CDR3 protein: CASREAGAVREQYF
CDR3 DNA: TGTGCCAGTAGGGAGGCGGGAGCAGTCAGGGAGCAGTACTTC

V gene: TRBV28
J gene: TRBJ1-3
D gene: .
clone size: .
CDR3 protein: CASSFRGAAGNTIYF
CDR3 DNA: TGTGCCAGCTCCTTTCGCGGTGCGGCTGGAAACACCATATATTTT

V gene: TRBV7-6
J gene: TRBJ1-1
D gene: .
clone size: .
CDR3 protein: CASSLEGGARTEAFF
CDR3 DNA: TGTGCCAGCAGCTTAGAGGGGGGCGCAAGGACTGAAGCTTTCTTT

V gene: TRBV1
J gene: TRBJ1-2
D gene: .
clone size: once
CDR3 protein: CTSRSISVRKTYGYTF
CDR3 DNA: TGCACCAGCAGGAGTATCAGTGTGCGAAAGACCTATGGCTACACCTTC

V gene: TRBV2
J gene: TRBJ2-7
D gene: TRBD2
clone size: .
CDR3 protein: CASTHRSRLAGDHEQYF
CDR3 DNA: TGTGCCAGCACCCACCGCAGCAGACTAGCGGGAGACCACGAGCAGTACTTC

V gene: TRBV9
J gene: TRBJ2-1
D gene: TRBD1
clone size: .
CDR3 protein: CASSVDRGLSFNEQFF
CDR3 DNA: TGTGCCAGCAGCGTAGATAGGGGGCTAAGTTTCAATGAGCAGTTCTTC

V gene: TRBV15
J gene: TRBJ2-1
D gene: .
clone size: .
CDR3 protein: CATSRASRGPYYNEQFF
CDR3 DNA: TGTGCCACCAGCAGAGCCTCCCGGGGCCCCTACTACAATGAGCAGTTCTTC

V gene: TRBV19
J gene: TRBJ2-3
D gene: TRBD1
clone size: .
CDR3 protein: CASRGNRGRDGTDTQYF
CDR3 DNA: TGTGCCAGTAGAGGGAACAGGGGGCGGGATGGCACAGATACGCAGTATTTT

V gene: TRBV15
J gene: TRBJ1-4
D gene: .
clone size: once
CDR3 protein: CATSRALSLFNEKLFF
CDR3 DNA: TGTGCCACCAGCAGAGCATTAAGTCTTTTTAATGAAAAACTGTTTTTT

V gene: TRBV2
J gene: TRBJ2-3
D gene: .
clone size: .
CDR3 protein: CARGYGGDTQYF
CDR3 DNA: TGTGCCAGGGGTTACGGGGGAGATACGCAGTATTTT

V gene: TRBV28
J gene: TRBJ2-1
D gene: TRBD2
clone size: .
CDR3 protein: CASSLREGSSYNEQFF
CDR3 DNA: TGTGCCAGCAGCCTCAGGGAGGGGAGCTCCTACAATGAGCAGTTCTTC

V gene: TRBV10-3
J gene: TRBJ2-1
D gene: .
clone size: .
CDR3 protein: CATRESHNEQFF
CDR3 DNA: TGTGCCACCCGAGAATCCCACAATGAGCAGTTCTTC

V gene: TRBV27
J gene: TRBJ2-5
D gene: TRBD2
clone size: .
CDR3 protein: CASSSTFSGRGGETQYF
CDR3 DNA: TGTGCCAGCAGCTCTACGTTTAGCGGGAGGGGAGGGGAGACCCAGTACTTC

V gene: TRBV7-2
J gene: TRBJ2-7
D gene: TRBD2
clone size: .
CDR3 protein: CASSPTSGSGGEQYF
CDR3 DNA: TGTGCCAGCAGCCCGACTAGCGGGAGCGGAGGCGAGCAGTACTTC

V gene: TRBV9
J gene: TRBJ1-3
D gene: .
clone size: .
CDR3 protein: CASSVGEGFVAGNTIYF
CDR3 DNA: TGTGCCAGCAGCGTAGGTGAGGGCTTTGTCGCTGGAAACACCATATATTTT

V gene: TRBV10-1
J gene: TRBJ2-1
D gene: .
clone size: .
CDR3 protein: CASRGAGDIPYNEQFF
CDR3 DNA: TGCGCCAGCAGGGGCGCCGGGGACATACCCTACAATGAGCAGTTCTTC

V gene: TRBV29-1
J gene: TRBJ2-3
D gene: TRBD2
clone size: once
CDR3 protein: CSVLRAAGDTDTQYF
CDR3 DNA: TGCAGCGTCCTCAGGGCAGCGGGGGACACAGATACGCAGTATTTT

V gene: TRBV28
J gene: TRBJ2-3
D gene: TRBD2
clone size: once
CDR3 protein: CASSKRGGPGTDTQYF
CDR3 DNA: TGTGCCAGCAGTAAAAGGGGAGGGCCGGGCACAGATACGCAGTATTTT